Listed below are T cell receptor beta chains from one sample, sequenced in a study of PD-1 blockade in classical Hodgkin lymphoma. Some clones are missing from TCRdb's copy, which holds only in-frame ones; the method was immunoSEQ multiplex PCR. The sample gives about 110,000 clones, about 88% of which show up once; roughly 21% is in the top ten. The sequencing here drew on peripheral blood mononuclear cells (PBMCs), taken before the second cycle of nivolumab. Receptors originate from a human donor with classical Hodgkin lymphoma. The CDR3 runs from the conserved cysteine through the conserved F or W. D genes are given only for firm matches. The listing skips clone size in some rows; elsewhere it reads once, few, many or a size class.

v_call: TRBV14
d_call: .
clone_size: .
j_call: TRBJ2-1
cdr3_length: 15
cdr3_aa: CASSLLGTYNNEQFF
cdr3_nt: TGTGCCAGCAGCCTCCTTGGGACGTACAACAATGAGCAGTTCTTC

v_call: TRBV20-1
d_call: .
clone_size: few
j_call: TRBJ2-7
cdr3_length: 11
cdr3_aa: CSASQPGEQYF
cdr3_nt: TGCAGTGCTAGTCAGCCGGGGGAGCAGTACTTC

v_call: TRBV4-2
d_call: .
clone_size: .
j_call: TRBJ2-2
cdr3_length: 16
cdr3_aa: CASSHATDINTGELFF
cdr3_nt: TGTGCCAGCAGCCACGCGACAGACATTAACACCGGGGAGCTGTTTTTT

v_call: TRBV6-5
d_call: TRBD2
clone_size: once
j_call: TRBJ2-3
cdr3_length: 15
cdr3_aa: CASTPSGGTGDTQYF
cdr3_nt: TGTGCCAGCACCCCTAGCGGGGGAACCGGAGATACGCAGTATTTT

v_call: TRBV2
d_call: TRBD2
clone_size: once
j_call: TRBJ2-7
cdr3_length: 15
cdr3_aa: CASSVASGRGYEQYF
cdr3_nt: TGTGCCAGCAGTGTGGCTAGCGGGAGGGGTTACGAGCAGTACTTC

v_call: TRBV6-5
d_call: .
clone_size: .
j_call: TRBJ2-7
cdr3_length: 12
cdr3_aa: CASSQLAREQYF
cdr3_nt: TGTGCCAGCAGTCAACTAGCCCGCGAGCAGTACTTC

v_call: TRBV7-9
d_call: .
clone_size: .
j_call: TRBJ1-3
cdr3_length: 15
cdr3_aa: CASSTGTYSGNTIYF
cdr3_nt: TGTGCCAGCAGCACCGGGACCTACTCTGGAAACACCATATATTTT

v_call: TRBV2
d_call: .
clone_size: .
j_call: TRBJ1-2
cdr3_length: 13
cdr3_aa: CASRVQSNYGYTF
cdr3_nt: TGTGCCAGCAGAGTGCAGTCTAACTATGGCTACACCTTC

v_call: TRBV19
d_call: .
clone_size: once
j_call: TRBJ2-4
cdr3_length: 15
cdr3_aa: CASSIGSRAKNIQYF
cdr3_nt: TGTGCCAGTAGTATCGGGTCTAGGGCCAAAAACATTCAGTACTTC

v_call: TRBV28
d_call: .
clone_size: .
j_call: TRBJ1-2
cdr3_length: 14
cdr3_aa: CASSLAGGPGGYTF
cdr3_nt: TGTGCCAGCAGCCTCGCTGGAGGGCCCGGGGGCTACACCTTC

v_call: TRBV5-1
d_call: .
clone_size: .
j_call: TRBJ2-1
cdr3_length: 14
cdr3_aa: CASSLRLNYNEQFF
cdr3_nt: TGCGCCAGCAGCTTGAGACTCAACTACAATGAGCAGTTCTTC

v_call: TRBV2
d_call: .
clone_size: .
j_call: TRBJ2-5
cdr3_length: 14
cdr3_aa: CASSEFGRQETQYF
cdr3_nt: TGTGCCAGCAGTGAATTTGGCAGACAAGAGACCCAGTACTTC

v_call: TRBV27
d_call: TRBD1
clone_size: .
j_call: TRBJ1-2
cdr3_length: 16
cdr3_aa: CASSSPPGQGARGYTF
cdr3_nt: TGTGCCAGCAGCTCACCTCCCGGACAGGGGGCGCGGGGCTACACCTTC

v_call: TRBV5-8
d_call: TRBD1
clone_size: .
j_call: TRBJ1-1
cdr3_length: 15
cdr3_aa: CASSFTGQGSTEAFF
cdr3_nt: TGTGCCAGCAGCTTTACGGGACAGGGGAGCACTGAAGCTTTCTTT

v_call: TRBV5-6
d_call: .
clone_size: few
j_call: TRBJ1-1
cdr3_length: 12
cdr3_aa: CASSGGGTEAFF
cdr3_nt: TGTGCCAGCAGCGGAGGGGGCACTGAAGCTTTCTTT

v_call: TRBV10-3
d_call: .
clone_size: .
j_call: TRBJ2-3
cdr3_length: 15
cdr3_aa: CAISVGGASTDTQYF
cdr3_nt: TGTGCCATCAGTGTTGGCGGGGCAAGCACAGATACGCAGTATTTT

v_call: TRBV13
d_call: .
clone_size: .
j_call: TRBJ2-3
cdr3_length: 12
cdr3_aa: CASSESTDTQYF
cdr3_nt: TGTGCCAGCAGCGAAAGCACAGATACGCAGTATTTT

v_call: TRBV30
d_call: .
clone_size: .
j_call: TRBJ2-7
cdr3_length: 16
cdr3_aa: CAWSSNLKTGPYEQYF
cdr3_nt: TGTGCCTGGAGTTCCAACCTTAAAACAGGGCCCTACGAGCAGTACTTC

v_call: TRBV30
d_call: .
clone_size: .
j_call: TRBJ2-1
cdr3_length: 13
cdr3_aa: CAWSVGFYNEQFF
cdr3_nt: TGTGCCTGGAGTGTGGGCTTCTACAATGAGCAGTTCTTC

v_call: TRBV2
d_call: .
clone_size: .
j_call: TRBJ1-2
cdr3_length: 15
cdr3_aa: CASSNPKFVVYGYTF
cdr3_nt: TGTGCCAGCAGCAACCCGAAATTCGTCGTCTATGGCTACACCTTC

v_call: TRBV25-1
d_call: .
clone_size: .
j_call: TRBJ1-4
cdr3_length: 15
cdr3_aa: CASSNSDSTNEKLFF
cdr3_nt: TGTGCCAGCAGTAACTCTGACAGCACCAATGAAAAACTGTTTTTT

v_call: TRBV10-2
d_call: .
clone_size: .
j_call: TRBJ2-1
cdr3_length: 14
cdr3_aa: CASRTRDHEHEQFF
cdr3_nt: TGCGCCAGCAGAACGCGGGACCACGAACATGAGCAGTTCTTC

v_call: TRBV10-3
d_call: TRBD2
clone_size: .
j_call: TRBJ2-5
cdr3_length: 14
cdr3_aa: CAMGPLAGEETQYF
cdr3_nt: TGTGCCATGGGGCCCCTAGCGGGTGAAGAGACCCAGTACTTC

v_call: TRBV4-1
d_call: .
clone_size: .
j_call: TRBJ1-5
cdr3_length: 14
cdr3_aa: CASSQVYSNQPQHF
cdr3_nt: TGCGCCAGCAGCCAGGTATATAGCAATCAGCCCCAGCATTTT

v_call: TRBV7-2
d_call: TRBD1
clone_size: .
j_call: TRBJ2-2
cdr3_length: 18
cdr3_aa: CASSLSFSRGRDTGELFF
cdr3_nt: TGTGCCAGCAGCTTATCTTTCTCGAGGGGGCGCGACACCGGGGAGCTGTTTTTT

v_call: TRBV19
d_call: TRBD2
clone_size: .
j_call: TRBJ2-7
cdr3_length: 14
cdr3_aa: CASNQRESPYEQYF
cdr3_nt: TGTGCCAGTAATCAGCGGGAGAGCCCCTACGAGCAGTACTTC

v_call: TRBV28
d_call: TRBD1
clone_size: .
j_call: TRBJ1-2
cdr3_length: 16
cdr3_aa: CASSSPGQLLGYGYTF
cdr3_nt: TGTGCCAGCAGTTCTCCGGGACAGTTATTGGGGTATGGCTACACCTTC

v_call: TRBV19
d_call: TRBD2
clone_size: .
j_call: TRBJ2-1
cdr3_length: 16
cdr3_aa: CASSPGLAGIYNEQFF
cdr3_nt: TGTGCCAGTAGTCCCGGACTAGCGGGGATCTACAATGAGCAGTTCTTC

v_call: TRBV5-1
d_call: TRBD1
clone_size: .
j_call: TRBJ2-5
cdr3_length: 14
cdr3_aa: CASSPRTGQETQYF
cdr3_nt: TGCGCCAGCAGCCCTAGGACAGGTCAAGAGACCCAGTACTTC

v_call: TRBV28
d_call: .
clone_size: .
j_call: TRBJ1-5
cdr3_length: 16
cdr3_aa: CASSLTLSTDNQPQHF
cdr3_nt: TGTGCCAGCAGTTTAACCCTCTCCACAGACAATCAGCCCCAGCATTTT

v_call: TRBV5-1
d_call: .
clone_size: .
j_call: TRBJ2-1
cdr3_length: 14
cdr3_aa: CASSLGGDLNEQFF
cdr3_nt: TGCGCCAGCAGCTTGGGAGGGGACTTGAATGAGCAGTTCTTC

v_call: TRBV28
d_call: .
clone_size: once
j_call: TRBJ2-7
cdr3_length: 15
cdr3_aa: CASSLWGGKAYEQYF
cdr3_nt: TGTGCCAGCAGTTTATGGGGCGGGAAGGCCTACGAGCAGTACTTC

v_call: TRBV5-4
d_call: .
clone_size: once
j_call: TRBJ1-1
cdr3_length: 14
cdr3_aa: CASSLDRMNTEAFF
cdr3_nt: TGTGCCAGCAGCTTGGACAGGATGAACACTGAAGCTTTCTTT

v_call: TRBV6-5
d_call: TRBD1
clone_size: .
j_call: TRBJ2-3
cdr3_length: 15
cdr3_aa: CASRRQGLGTDTQYF
cdr3_nt: TGTGCCAGCAGAAGACAGGGATTGGGCACAGATACGCAGTATTTT

v_call: TRBV30
d_call: .
clone_size: .
j_call: TRBJ1-5
cdr3_length: 15
cdr3_aa: CAWSASLYSNQPQHF
cdr3_nt: TGTGCCTGGAGCGCCTCGCTTTATAGCAATCAGCCCCAGCATTTT

v_call: TRBV9
d_call: .
clone_size: .
j_call: TRBJ1-1
cdr3_length: 15
cdr3_aa: CASEGTGIADTEAFF
cdr3_nt: TGTGCCAGCGAAGGAACAGGGATAGCAGACACTGAAGCTTTCTTT

v_call: TRBV30
d_call: .
clone_size: few
j_call: TRBJ1-5
cdr3_length: 15
cdr3_aa: CAWSVPTGHVQPQHF
cdr3_nt: TGTGCCTGGAGTGTACCGACAGGCCACGTTCAGCCCCAGCATTTT

v_call: TRBV6-1
d_call: .
clone_size: .
j_call: TRBJ1-2
cdr3_length: 16
cdr3_aa: CASSEAVIVGNYGYTF
cdr3_nt: TGTGCCAGCAGTGAAGCTGTGATCGTAGGAAACTATGGCTACACCTTC

v_call: TRBV6-5
d_call: .
clone_size: .
j_call: TRBJ2-7
cdr3_length: 13
cdr3_aa: CASSYGSPNEQYF
cdr3_nt: TGTGCCAGCAGTTACGGCAGTCCCAACGAGCAGTACTTC

v_call: TRBV19
d_call: .
clone_size: .
j_call: TRBJ1-1
cdr3_length: 14
cdr3_aa: CASSIGGGNTEAFF
cdr3_nt: TGTGCCAGTAGTATCGGAGGTGGGAACACTGAAGCTTTCTTT

v_call: TRBV6-1
d_call: .
clone_size: .
j_call: TRBJ1-5
cdr3_length: 13
cdr3_aa: CASTEVGNQPQHF
cdr3_nt: TGTGCCAGTACCGAGGTGGGGAATCAGCCCCAGCATTTT

v_call: TRBV5-1
d_call: .
clone_size: .
j_call: TRBJ2-7
cdr3_length: 16
cdr3_aa: CASSLVATVTKYEQYF
cdr3_nt: TGCGCCAGCAGCTTGGTAGCGACCGTTACCAAGTACGAGCAGTACTTC

v_call: TRBV19
d_call: .
clone_size: .
j_call: TRBJ1-2
cdr3_length: 12
cdr3_aa: CASSGRTGSYTF
cdr3_nt: TGTGCCAGTAGTGGGCGGACGGGAAGCTACACCTTC

v_call: TRBV11-2
d_call: .
clone_size: .
j_call: TRBJ1-2
cdr3_length: 13
cdr3_aa: CASSLGPNYGYTF
cdr3_nt: TGTGCCAGCAGCTTAGGCCCAAACTATGGCTACACCTTC

v_call: TRBV6-1
d_call: .
clone_size: .
j_call: TRBJ1-6
cdr3_length: 14
cdr3_aa: CASTGGIANSPLHF
cdr3_nt: TGTGCCAGCACTGGCGGGATAGCAAATTCACCCCTCCACTTT

v_call: TRBV11-3
d_call: .
clone_size: .
j_call: TRBJ2-7
cdr3_length: 14
cdr3_aa: CASSLVAGTYEQYF
cdr3_nt: TGTGCCAGCAGCTTAGTGGCGGGGACCTACGAGCAGTACTTC

v_call: TRBV6-5
d_call: .
clone_size: .
j_call: TRBJ2-5
cdr3_length: 13
cdr3_aa: CASSYVRGETQYF
cdr3_nt: TGTGCCAGCAGTTACGTGAGAGGAGAGACCCAGTACTTC

v_call: TRBV25-1
d_call: .
clone_size: once
j_call: TRBJ2-1
cdr3_length: 15
cdr3_aa: CASTADSRSYNEQFF
cdr3_nt: TGTGCCAGCACCGCTGACAGCCGGTCCTACAATGAGCAGTTCTTC

v_call: TRBV7-2
d_call: .
clone_size: once
j_call: TRBJ2-3
cdr3_length: 15
cdr3_aa: CASSSPWGVEDTQYF
cdr3_nt: TGTGCCAGCAGCTCCCCGTGGGGCGTTGAAGATACGCAGTATTTT

v_call: TRBV4-1
d_call: .
clone_size: .
j_call: TRBJ2-5
cdr3_length: 13
cdr3_aa: CASSQSQEETQYF
cdr3_nt: TGCGCCAGCAGCCAAAGCCAGGAAGAGACCCAGTACTTC

v_call: TRBV7-9
d_call: .
clone_size: .
j_call: TRBJ2-7
cdr3_length: 13
cdr3_aa: CASSFPRVEGQYF
cdr3_nt: TGTGCCAGCAGCTTTCCCCGCGTCGAGGGGCAGTACTTC

v_call: TRBV5-4
d_call: TRBD2
clone_size: once
j_call: TRBJ2-1
cdr3_length: 16
cdr3_aa: CASSLGGGGPSNEQFF
cdr3_nt: TGTGCCAGCAGCTTGGGCGGGGGAGGACCGTCCAATGAGCAGTTCTTC

v_call: TRBV7-2
d_call: TRBD1
clone_size: .
j_call: TRBJ1-5
cdr3_length: 13
cdr3_aa: CASSPDRNQPQHF
cdr3_nt: TGTGCCAGCAGCCCGGACAGGAATCAGCCCCAGCATTTT

v_call: TRBV10-1
d_call: .
clone_size: .
j_call: TRBJ2-7
cdr3_length: 14
cdr3_aa: CASSETWGTGEQYF
cdr3_nt: TGCGCCAGCAGTGAGACCTGGGGCACCGGTGAGCAGTACTTC

v_call: TRBV7-9
d_call: .
clone_size: .
j_call: TRBJ1-1
cdr3_length: 18
cdr3_aa: CASSPQFLPDVVNTEAFF
cdr3_nt: TGTGCCAGCAGCCCCCAGTTTCTGCCGGACGTCGTGAACACTGAAGCTTTCTTT